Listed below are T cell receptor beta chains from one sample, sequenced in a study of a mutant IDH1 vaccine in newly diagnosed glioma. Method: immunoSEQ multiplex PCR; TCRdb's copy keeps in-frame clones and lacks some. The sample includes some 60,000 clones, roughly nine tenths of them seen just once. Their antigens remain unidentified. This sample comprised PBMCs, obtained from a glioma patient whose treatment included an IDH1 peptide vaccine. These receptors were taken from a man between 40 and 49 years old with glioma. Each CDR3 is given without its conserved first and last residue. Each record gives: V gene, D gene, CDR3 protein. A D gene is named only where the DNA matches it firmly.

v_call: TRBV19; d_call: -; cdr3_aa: ASSESGASYEQY
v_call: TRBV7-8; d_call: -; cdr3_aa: ASSLDLAKNIQY
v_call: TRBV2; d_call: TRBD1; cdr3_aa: ASSKQGRSTEAF
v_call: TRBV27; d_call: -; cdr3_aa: ASSPRGPYEQY
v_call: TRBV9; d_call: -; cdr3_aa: ASNAGTVNTEAF
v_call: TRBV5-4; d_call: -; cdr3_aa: ASSPSQRPSDTQY
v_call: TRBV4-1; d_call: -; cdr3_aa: ASSQEGAPAYYEQY
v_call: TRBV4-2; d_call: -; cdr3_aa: ASSRFSGADDTQY
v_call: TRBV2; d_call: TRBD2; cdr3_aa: ASSEILLAGDEQF
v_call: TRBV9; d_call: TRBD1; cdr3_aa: ASSPWDRAISYEQY
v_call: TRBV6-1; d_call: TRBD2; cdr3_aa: ASRGGVDTQY
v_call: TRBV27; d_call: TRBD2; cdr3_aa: ASSLKREGYEQY
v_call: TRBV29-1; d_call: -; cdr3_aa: SHLITGRTEAF
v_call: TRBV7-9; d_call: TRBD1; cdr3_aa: ASSTQGARTEAF
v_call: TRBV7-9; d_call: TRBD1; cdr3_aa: ASSSRTGGETQY
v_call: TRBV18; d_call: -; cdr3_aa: ASSGASDTEAF
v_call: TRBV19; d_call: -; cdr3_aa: ARQRPPPETQY
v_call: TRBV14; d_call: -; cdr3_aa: ASSQVTDVHEAF
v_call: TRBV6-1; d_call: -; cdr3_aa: ASKGEAYTDTQY
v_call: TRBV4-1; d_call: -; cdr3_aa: ASSARPGLTGELF
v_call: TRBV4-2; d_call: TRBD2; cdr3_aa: ASSQGGTHTGELF
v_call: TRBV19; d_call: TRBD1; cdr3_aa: ASSWTGGTEAF
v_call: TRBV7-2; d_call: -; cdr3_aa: ASTTPGNNEQF
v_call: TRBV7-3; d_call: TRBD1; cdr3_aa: ASSFSWTGPGEQY
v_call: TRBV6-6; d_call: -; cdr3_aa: ASSYSSRVGETQY
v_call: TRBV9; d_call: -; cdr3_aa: ASSATTGYEQY
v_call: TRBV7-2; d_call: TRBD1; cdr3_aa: ASSLGQGQLDTQY
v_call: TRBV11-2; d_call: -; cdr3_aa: ASSLGDPLAISSDTQY
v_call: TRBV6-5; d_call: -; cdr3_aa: ASSYADILNTEAF
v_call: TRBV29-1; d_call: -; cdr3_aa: SVGASGQGKDTQY
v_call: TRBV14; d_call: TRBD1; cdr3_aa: ASSLDRNQETQY
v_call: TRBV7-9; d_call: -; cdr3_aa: ASSSSNEAF
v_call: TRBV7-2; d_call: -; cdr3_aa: ASSLASGGLTGLGGYT
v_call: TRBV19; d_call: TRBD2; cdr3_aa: ASSHSSGRADEQF
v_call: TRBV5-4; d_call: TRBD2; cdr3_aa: ASSRGTSGGNIQY
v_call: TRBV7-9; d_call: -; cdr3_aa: ASSLVAGTSEY
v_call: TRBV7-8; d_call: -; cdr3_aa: ASSSRGSGNTIY
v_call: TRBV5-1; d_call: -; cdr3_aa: ASSLQGPPYEQY
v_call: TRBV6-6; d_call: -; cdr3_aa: ASTALGPLRDEQY
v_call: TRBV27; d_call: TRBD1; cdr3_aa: ASSLLGTGSYEQY
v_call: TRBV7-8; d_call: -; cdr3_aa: ASRATGDTQY